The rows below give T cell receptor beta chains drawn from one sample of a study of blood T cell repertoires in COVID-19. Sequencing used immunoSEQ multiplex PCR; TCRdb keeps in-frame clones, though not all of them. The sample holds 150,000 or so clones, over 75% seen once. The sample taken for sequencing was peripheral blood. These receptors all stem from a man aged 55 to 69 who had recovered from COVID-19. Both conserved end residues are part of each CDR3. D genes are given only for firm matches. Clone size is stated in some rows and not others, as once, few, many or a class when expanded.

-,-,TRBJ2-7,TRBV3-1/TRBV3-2,TGTGCCAGCAGCCAAGATGGGGCCTCCTACGAGCAGTACTTC,CASSQDGASYEQYF
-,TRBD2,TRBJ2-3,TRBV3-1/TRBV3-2,TGTGCCAGCAGCCAACAATTGGGGACCGGGACTAGCCAGTATTTT,CASSQQLGTGTSQYF
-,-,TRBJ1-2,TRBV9,TGTGCCAGCAGCGTGATCCAGAACTATGGCTACACCTTC,CASSVIQNYGYTF
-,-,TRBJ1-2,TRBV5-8,TGTGCCAGCAGCTTGGGGGCGGGATTTGACTATGGCTACACCTTC,CASSLGAGFDYGYTF
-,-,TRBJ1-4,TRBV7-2,TGTGCCAGCAGCCGGGTGGCAGGGTTGGGCGGTGAAAAACTGTTTTTT,CASSRVAGLGGEKLFF
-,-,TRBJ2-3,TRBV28,TGTGCCAGCAGTTTCAGGGATACGCAGTATTTT,CASSFRDTQYF
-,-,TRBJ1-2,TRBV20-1,TGCAGTGCTCGGGGTTTCTATGGCTACACCTTC,CSARGFYGYTF
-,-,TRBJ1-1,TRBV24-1,TGTGCCACCAGTGATATGGGGGGAAAGGCTTTCTTT,CATSDMGGKAFF
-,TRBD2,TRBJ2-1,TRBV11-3,TGTGCCAGCAGCTCCGGGACTAGCGGGGAGTATCCCCATGAGCAGTTCTTC,CASSSGTSGEYPHEQFF
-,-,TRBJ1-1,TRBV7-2,TGTGCCAGCAGCTTAGTCGCGGGTTCCCCGGGGTTGAACACTGAAGCTTTCTTT,CASSLVAGSPGLNTEAFF
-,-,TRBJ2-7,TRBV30,TGTGCCTGGAGTGTACTGGCAGGTCTCTCCTACGAGCAGTACTTC,CAWSVLAGLSYEQYF
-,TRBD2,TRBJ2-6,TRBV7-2,TGTGCCAGCAGCTTAGTTGGGGGGGCTGGGGCCAACGTCCTGACTTTC,CASSLVGGAGANVLTF
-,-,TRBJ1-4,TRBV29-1,TGCAGCGTTGAAGATAGGGCAGGAGGATATGAAAAACTGTTTTTT,CSVEDRAGGYEKLFF
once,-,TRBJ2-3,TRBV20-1,TGCAGTGCTAGTCGGGTTTCGTACTCAGATACGCAGTATTTT,CSASRVSYSDTQYF
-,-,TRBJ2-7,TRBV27,TGTGCCAGCAGTTTAGGGGAGGGGGTGGGATACGAGCAGTACTTC,CASSLGEGVGYEQYF
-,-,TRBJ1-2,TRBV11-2,TGTGCCAGCAGCTTAGGGTTTCGGGGAGGTGGCTACACCTTC,CASSLGFRGGGYTF
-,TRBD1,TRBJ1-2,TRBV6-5,TGTGCCAGCAGGACGGGACAGGGGGCCGCTTATGGCTACACCTTC,CASRTGQGAAYGYTF
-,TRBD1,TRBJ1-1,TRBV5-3,TGTGCCAGAAGCTTGATGGACAGGCAGAACACTGAAGCTTTCTTT,CARSLMDRQNTEAFF
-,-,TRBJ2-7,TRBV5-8,TGTGCCAGCAGCTCTTCCTACGAGCAGTACTTC,CASSSSYEQYF
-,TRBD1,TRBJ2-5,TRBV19,TGTGCCAGTACCCCAAGACACAGGGGGCGAGAGACCCAGTACTTC,CASTPRHRGRETQYF
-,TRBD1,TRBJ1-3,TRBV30,TGTGCCTGGAGTCGACAGGGGGTAGGAAACACCATATATTTT,CAWSRQGVGNTIYF
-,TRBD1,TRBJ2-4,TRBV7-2,TGTGCCAGCAGCCCCGGACAGGGTTTAGCCAAAAACATTCAGTACTTC,CASSPGQGLAKNIQYF
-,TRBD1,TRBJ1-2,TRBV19,TGTGCCAGTAGTTGGTCAGGGACAGCCCCTAACTATGGCTACACCTTC,CASSWSGTAPNYGYTF
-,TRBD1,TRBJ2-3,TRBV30,TGTGCCTGGAGTACAGGGGATCCCACAGATACGCAGTATTTT,CAWSTGDPTDTQYF
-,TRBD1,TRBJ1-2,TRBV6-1,TGTGCCAGCAGTGAAAGGGGGCCTTTAAACTATGGCTACACCTTC,CASSERGPLNYGYTF
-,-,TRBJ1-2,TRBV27,TGTGCCAGCAGAGAGGTAGGACGGGGATATAACTATGGCTACACCTTC,CASREVGRGYNYGYTF
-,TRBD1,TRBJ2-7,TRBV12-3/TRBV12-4,TGTGCCAGCAGTCCCCGACAGGGCTACGAGCAGTACTTC,CASSPRQGYEQYF
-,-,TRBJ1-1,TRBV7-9,TGTGCCAGCACCCTCTTATATGTGGGGGGGGCTTTCTTT,CASTLLYVGGAFF
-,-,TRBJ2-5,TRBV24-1,TGTGCCACCAGTGACAGGGTGAAACAAGAGACCCAGTACTTC,CATSDRVKQETQYF
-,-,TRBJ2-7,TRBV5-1,TGCGCCAGCAGCTTGGTTGCACAAAACTACGAGCAGTACTTC,CASSLVAQNYEQYF
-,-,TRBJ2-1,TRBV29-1,TGCAGCGTTGTACCGAGCTCCTACAATGAGCAGTTCTTC,CSVVPSSYNEQFF
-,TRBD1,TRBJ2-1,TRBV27,TGTGCCAGCAAATGGGCGACAGGGCGGGATGAGCAGTTCTTC,CASKWATGRDEQFF
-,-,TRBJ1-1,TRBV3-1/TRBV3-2,TGTGCCAGCAGCCAAGGGGGCAGGGCCACTGAAGCTTTCTTT,CASSQGGRATEAFF
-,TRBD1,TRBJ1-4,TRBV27,TGTGCCAGCAAGAGGACAGGGTCTAATGAAAAACTGTTTTTT,CASKRTGSNEKLFF
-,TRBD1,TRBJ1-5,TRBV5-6,TGTGCCAGCAGCTTGGCCGGGACAGGGGTATCCTCCAATCAGCCCCAGCATTTT,CASSLAGTGVSSNQPQHF
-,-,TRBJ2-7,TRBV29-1,TGCAGCGCCGGGAGAGGGCCATCCTACGAGCAGTACTTC,CSAGRGPSYEQYF
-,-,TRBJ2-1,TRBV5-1,TGCGCCAGCAGCCTGGGGGTAGGGGGTTCCTACAATGAGCAGTTCTTC,CASSLGVGGSYNEQFF
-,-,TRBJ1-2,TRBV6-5,TGTGCCAGCAGTTTCGGGGGAGGCTGCACCTTC,CASSFGGGCTF
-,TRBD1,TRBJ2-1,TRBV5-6,TGTGCCAGCAGCTTGGGCCAGGGGGTAGGCAATGAGCAGTTCTTC,CASSLGQGVGNEQFF
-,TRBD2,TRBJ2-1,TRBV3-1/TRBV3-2,TGTGCCAGCAGCAGCAGCGGGGGCTACAATGAGCAGTTCTTC,CASSSSGGYNEQFF